This T cell receptor (beta chain) derives from a study of T cell responses to AZD1222 COVID-19 vaccine. Study-wide results and limits: No repertoire was sampled before or during the peak T cell response, only after it. Seropositivity was recorded at baseline in only a handful of AZD1222 recipients. Spike-wide coverage was observed for vaccine-associated CD4 TCRs, with dominant responses at 160-218 and 743-854.

Details on this clone: What it binds is not known.

CDR1 is LGHDT, CDR2 YNNKEL, per germline (reference sequence). The CDR3 contains 17 residues. Germline trimming cut 2 bases from V and 8 bases from J; bases unmatched to any gene: 17. The protocol was immunoSEQ multiplex PCR, while the TCRdb copy is restricted to in-frame clones and leaves out a portion. The table has about 140,000 clones, roughly 92% seen once. The sequencing here drew on peripheral blood, taken on day 0 of AZD1222 vaccination. V gene TRBV3-1 (or the pseudogene TRBV3-2) combines with J gene TRBJ1-2; 7 bases agree with TRBD1. This TCR was recovered from an adult in good health. This CDR3 is CASSQIIPGQILLGYTF. Written as DNA, the CDR3 is TGTGCCAGCAGCCAAATAATACCGGGACAGATATTGCTCGGCTACACCTTC.